The 31 T cell receptor beta chains presented below share a single source sample, sequenced in a study of cytomegalovirus exposure and HLA in healthy donors. Only in-frame clones appear in the TCRdb table, and some are missing; sequencing was by immunoSEQ multiplex PCR. The sample records over 200,000 clones, approximately 82% being singletons. Sequencing was performed on PBMCs. The receptors were sampled from a woman aged 18-29 years in good health and CMV-seronegative.

About this clone: One junction end disagrees with the germline gene, perhaps due to a read error. This chain links TRBV7-9 with TRBJ1-3, with D unresolved. Germline V gene data show CDR1 as SEHNR and CDR2 as FQNEAQ (reference sequence). The CDR3 has 13 residues. The DNA of the CDR3 is TGTGCCGGCAGCGATAGCTCTGGAAACACCATATATTTT. Residues: CAGSDSSGNTIYF.

The chain recombines TRBV5-1 with TRBJ2-5; D is possibly TRBD2 (6 bases). The ends were cut back, 4 bases at V and 5 bases at J, with 6 bases in the middle. The CDR3 runs 11 residues. Per the germline V gene, CDR1 is SGHRS and CDR2 is YFSETQ. This CDR3 reads CASSREETQYF. CDR3 sequence (DNA): TGCGCCAGCAGCCGGGAGGAGACCCAGTACTTC.

The chain is built from TRBV30 and TRBJ1-1; D remains unclear. Germline CDR1 and CDR2: GTSNPN and SVGIG (reference sequence). This CDR3 spans 13 amino acids. Trimming stripped 4 bases from V and 0 bases from J, with 9 bases between. The CDR3 sequence: CAWMRQLNTEAFF. The DNA of the CDR3 is TGTGCCTGGATGAGACAACTGAACACTGAAGCTTTCTTT. Variable domain in full (rest from reference TRBV30 and TRBJ1-1): SQTIHQWPATLVQPVGSPLSLECTVEGTSNPNLYWYRQAAGRGLQLLFYSVGIGQISSEVPQNLSASRPQDRQFILSSKKLLLSDSGFYLCAWMRQLNTEAFFGQGTRLTVV.

V gene TRBV6-1 combines with J gene TRBJ2-3; 14 nucleotides match TRBD2. The germline V gene has CDR1 MNHNS and CDR2 SASEGT. CDR3 size: 17 residues. The J segment lost 6 bases and the V segment lost 2 bases, leaving 7 bases of the junction unmatched. The CDR3 protein is CASSEHGLAGGSDTQYF. CDR3 sequence (DNA): TGTGCCAGCAGTGAACATGGACTAGCGGGGGGCTCGGATACGCAGTATTTT.

V usage is TRBV2 and J usage is TRBJ2-7, with a possible D match to TRBD2 (5 bases). V was trimmed by 7 bases and J by 7 bases, leaving 17 bases between them. Germline CDR1 and CDR2: SNHLY and FYNNEI. This CDR3 is 13 amino acids long. The CDR3 sequence: CASKEGPLGEQYF. CDR3 in DNA: TGTGCCAGCAAAGAGGGCCCCCTAGGAGAGCAGTACTTC.

The rearrangement joins TRBV28 to TRBJ1-2, with D perhaps TRBD1 (5 bases). V was cut by 3 bases and J by 0 bases, with 23 bases left in between. Germline values: CDR1 MDHEN, CDR2 SYDVKM. The CDR3 loop spans 19 amino acids. This CDR3 is CASSFVTNRLALANYGYTF. For the CDR3, the DNA is TGTGCCAGCAGTTTTGTTACGAACAGGCTGGCACTAGCTAACTATGGCTACACCTTC.

J is TRBJ2-7 and V is TRBV28; 8 nucleotides match TRBD1. The CDR3 covers 15 residues. Germline CDR1 reads MDHEN; CDR2 reads SYDVKM. The V segment lost 8 bases and the J segment 7 bases; nucleotides outside the gene matches: 16. The CDR3 here is CASGPRTGTVIEQYF. The CDR3 DNA reads as TGTGCCAGCGGACCCAGGACAGGGACGGTGATTGAGCAGTACTTC.

The chain joins TRBV6-1 to TRBJ1-2; TRBD1 aligns across 8 bases. The CDR3 length is 16 residues. J lost 4 bases, V lost 2 bases, and 9 bases had no gene match. The germline V gene encodes CDR1 MNHNS and CDR2 SASEGT. CDR3 coding DNA: TGTGCCAGCAGTGAACAGGCACAGGGGGTGATCTATGGCTACACCTTC. Translated: CASSEQAQGVIYGYTF.

V usage is TRBV29-1 and J usage is TRBJ1-4; possibly TRBD1 for D (5 bases). V lost 5 bases to trimming and J lost 0 bases, with 7 bases between them. CDR3 length: 13 residues. Germline values: CDR1 SQVTM, CDR2 ANQGSEA. The chain's CDR3 is CSVIRATNEKLFF. The CDR3 nucleotides read TGCAGCGTTATCAGGGCAACTAATGAAAAACTGTTTTTT. Using reference TRBV29-1 and TRBJ1-4 for the parts outside the CDR3, the full variable domain is SAVISQKPSRDICQRGTSLTIQCQVDSQVTMMFWYRQQPGQSLTLIATANQGSEATYESGFVIDKFPISRPNLTFSTLTVSNMSPEDSSIYLCSVIRATNEKLFFGSGTQLSVL.

V gene TRBV18 combines with J gene TRBJ1-2; no definite D call. Germline CDR1 reads KGHSH; CDR2 reads LQKENI. The CDR3 sequence is 15 residues long. Trimming removed 0 bases at V and 2 bases at J, with 10 bases between. The CDR3 DNA reads TGTGCCAGCTCACCACCGCCAGTTTCCAACTATGGCTACACCTTC. It is translated as CASSPPPVSNYGYTF.

The chain recombines TRBV5-1 with TRBJ2-1, with TRBD1 as a possible D gene (5 bases). The germline V gene has CDR1 SGHRS and CDR2 YFSETQ. This CDR3 has 15 residues. Trimming removed 0 bases at V and 0 bases at J, with 7 bases between. CDR3 in amino acids: CASSLGGRSYNEQFF. CDR3 nucleotides: TGCGCCAGCAGCTTGGGGGGCCGCTCCTACAATGAGCAGTTCTTC.

The CDR3 sequence: CASSPSRGGNEQFF. As DNA, the CDR3 is TGTGCCAGCAGCCCAAGCAGGGGCGGCAATGAGCAGTTCTTC. The rearrangement links TRBV2 to TRBJ2-1; perhaps TRBD1 as D (6 bases). V lost 6 bases, J lost 6 bases, and 15 bases lay in between. CDR3 length: 14 residues. CDR1 is SNHLY, CDR2 FYNNEI, per germline.

V is TRBV2 and J is TRBJ2-4; TRBD2 is a possible D gene (6 bases). This CDR3 region has 15 residues. The V and J ends lost 3 bases and 0 bases respectively, with 9 bases between them. The germline gives CDR1 SNHLY, CDR2 FYNNEI. CDR3 amino acids: CASSEEGLAKNIQYF. DNA for the CDR3: TGTGCCAGCAGTGAGGAGGGCTTAGCCAAAAACATTCAGTACTTC.

The chain employs TRBV9 and TRBJ1-2, with D perhaps matching TRBD1 (6 bases). CDR3 length equals 15 residues. Trimming cost V 4 bases and J 3 bases, with 16 bases left between them. Germline values: CDR1 SGDLS, CDR2 YYNGEE. The CDR3 sequence: CASSPGASPDYGYTF. The CDR3, as DNA: TGTGCCAGCAGCCCGGGGGCCTCCCCTGACTATGGCTACACCTTC. The full variable domain, completed using reference TRBV9 and TRBJ1-2, is DSGVTQTPKHLITATGQRVTLRCSPRSGDLSVYWYQQSLDQGLQFLIQYYNGEERAKGNILERFSAQQFPDLHSELNLSSLELGDSALYFCASSPGASPDYGYTFGSGTRLTVV.

The rearrangement links TRBV5-6 to TRBJ1-1, with 7 bases that match TRBD1. The CDR3 loop spans 14 amino acids. The trim removed 4 bases at V and 6 bases at J, leaving 9 bases unmatched. The germline V gene has CDR1 SGHDT and CDR2 YYEEEE. The CDR3 DNA sequence: TGTGCCAGCAGCCCTACAGGGGCCGGGCCTGAAGCTTTCTTT. Translation: CASSPTGAGPEAFF.

This chain links TRBV5-1 with TRBJ2-7; 15 bases are a match to TRBD2. Germline-derived CDR1 and CDR2 are SGHRS and YFSETQ. CDR3 size: 16 residues. After removal of 3 bases from V and 1 base from J, the junction contained 2 bases not matched to a gene. CDR3: CASSSGTSGRSYEQYF. CDR3 DNA: TGCGCCAGCAGCTCCGGGACTAGCGGGAGGTCCTACGAGCAGTACTTC.

V and J are TRBV27 and TRBJ2-7; D gene ambiguous. Germline-derived CDR1 and CDR2 are MNHEY and SMNVEV (reference sequence). Between the trimmed V and J ends, which lost 3 bases and 2 bases, there was a span of 8 bases. This CDR3 has 13 residues. This CDR3 reads CASSLGHTYEQYF. CDR3 nucleotides: TGTGCCAGCAGTTTGGGCCACACCTACGAGCAGTACTTC.

This clone occurred once. The CDR3 nucleotides are TGTGCCTCACGGCGGAGCTCCTACGAGCAGTACTTC. Translating it yields CASRRSSYEQYF. The chain carries TRBV27 and TRBJ2-7; D gene unclear. This CDR3 comprises 12 residues. CDR1 is MNHEY, CDR2 SMNVEV, per germline (reference sequence). Trimming stripped 11 bases from V and 0 bases from J, with 11 bases between.

The J gene is TRBJ1-2, the V gene TRBV2, with D possibly being TRBD1 (5 bases). Germline assignment: CDR1 SNHLY and CDR2 FYNNEI. The CDR3 covers 15 residues. The V and J ends lost 4 bases and 5 bases respectively, with 17 bases between them. CDR3 sequence reads: CASSGTVGETYGYTF. The CDR3 bases are TGTGCCAGCAGTGGTACCGTAGGGGAGACATATGGCTACACCTTC.

The chain uses TRBV5-1 and TRBJ1-1; D gene uncertain. Germline V gene sequence: CDR1 SGHRS, CDR2 YFSETQ. This CDR3 spans 13 amino acids. Trimming removed 1 base at V and 1 base at J, with 5 bases between. DNA for the CDR3: TGCGCCAGCAGCTTGTACGAGAACACTGAAGCTTTCTTT. This sequence encodes CASSLYENTEAFF.

For the CDR3, the DNA is TGTGCCAGCAGCTTAGGCGGGAGACGTTCCTACAATGAGCAGTTCTTC. Residues: CASSLGGRRSYNEQFF. J is TRBJ2-1 and V is TRBV7-8, with 7 positions matching TRBD2. Germline trimming cut 1 base from V and 1 base from J; bases unmatched to any gene: 4. CDR1 SGHVS and CDR2 FQNEAQ come from the germline V gene. This CDR3 is built from 16 residues.

Only one count was recorded for this clone. This sequence joins TRBV10-3 and TRBJ1-1; D unclear. CDR1 and CDR2 (germline): ENHRY, SYGVKD. V was shortened by 11 bases and J by 6 bases, with 16 bases between the two germline ends. The CDR3 runs to 12 residues. The CDR3: CALPGILAEAFF. The CDR3 coding sequence is TGTGCCCTTCCGGGCATTTTGGCTGAAGCTTTCTTT.

The rearrangement joins TRBV19 to TRBJ2-3; 7 nucleotides agree with TRBD2. The junction had 9 bases not matched to a gene; V was cut back by 5 bases and J by 1 base. The length of the CDR3 is 16 residues. CDR1 and CDR2 (germline): LNHDA, SQIVND (reference sequence). CDR3 nucleotide sequence: TGTGCCAGTAGTCCGCCAGCGGGATCTCGCACAGATACGCAGTATTTT. Encoded protein: CASSPPAGSRTDTQYF.

The V call is TRBV9, the J call TRBJ2-7; unclear D gene. V lost 4 bases and J 3 bases, leaving 14 bases between the germline ends. Germline V gene data show CDR1 as SGDLS and CDR2 as YYNGEE. This CDR3 has 14 amino acids. The CDR3 loop is CASSPEGWSYEQYF. CDR3 coding DNA: TGTGCCAGCAGCCCCGAAGGATGGAGCTACGAGCAGTACTTC.

The chain joins TRBV6-5 to TRBJ1-4; D remains ambiguous. The CDR3 has 15 residues. Germline CDR1 reads MNHEY; CDR2 reads SVGAGI. V gave up 0 bases and J gave up 0 bases, with 5 bases separating them. CDR3 residues: CASSYSPSTNEKLFF. Written as DNA, the CDR3 is TGTGCCAGCAGTTACTCGCCATCAACTAATGAAAAACTGTTTTTT.

The chain has TRBV5-4 and TRBJ1-4; D unresolved. V was pared by 4 bases and J by 6 bases, with 13 bases between. The CDR3 runs to 14 residues. CDR1 SGHNT and CDR2 YYREEE come from the germline V gene (reference sequence). In DNA form, the CDR3 reads TGTGCCAGCAGCCCCTCGGGCGGTGATGAAAAACTGTTTTTT. Amino acids: CASSPSGGDEKLFF.

The rearrangement links TRBV4-1 to TRBJ2-1, with 9 positions matching TRBD2. Per germline, CDR1 MGHRA and CDR2 YSYEKL. The CDR3 sequence is 16 residues long. The trim removed 4 bases at V and 7 bases at J, leaving 11 bases unmatched. The DNA for the CDR3 is TGCGCCAGCAGCCTCAGGGGACTAGCAGGGTTGAATGAGCAGTTCTTC. Translated: CASSLRGLAGLNEQFF.

The chain carries TRBV2 and TRBJ1-2, with 9 nucleotides matching TRBD1. This CDR3 spans 15 amino acids. The V gene's germline CDR1 is SNHLY and CDR2 FYNNEI. V shed 7 bases, J shed 8 bases, and the junction held 14 bases outside the gene matches. Written as DNA, the CDR3 is TGTGCCAGCACCACACTCGGGACAGGGAGAAACGGCTACACCTTC. It translates to CASTTLGTGRNGYTF. Using reference TRBV2 and TRBJ1-2 for the parts outside the CDR3, the full variable domain is EPEVTQTPSHQVTQMGQEVILRCVPISNHLYFYWYRQILGQKVEFLVSFYNNEISEKSEIFDDQFSVERPDGSNFTLKIRSTKLEDSAMYFCASTTLGTGRNGYTFGSGTRLTVV.

V gene TRBV2 combines with J gene TRBJ2-7; D call uncertain. Deletions cut 2 bases from V and 2 bases from J, with 10 bases between. CDR3 length equals 14 residues. Per germline, CDR1 SNHLY and CDR2 FYNNEI. The CDR3: CASSESPDTYEQYF. CDR3 DNA sequence: TGTGCCAGCAGTGAATCCCCAGATACCTACGAGCAGTACTTC.

The gene calls are TRBV27 and TRBJ2-3; no clear D gene. This CDR3 has 13 residues. The V end lost 8 bases, the J end lost 3 bases, and 12 bases lay between the germline ends. Germline-derived CDR1 and CDR2 are MNHEY and SMNVEV (reference sequence). Here the CDR3 DNA reads TGTGCCAGCGCGTGGGATCTAACAGATACGCAGTATTTT. Encoded protein: CASAWDLTDTQYF.

The V call is TRBV6-1, the J call TRBJ2-7; D ambiguous. CDR1 and CDR2 from the germline V gene are MNHNS and SASEGT. Trimming took off 7 bases at V and 3 bases at J, with 10 bases between the two ends. The CDR3 has 12 residues. The CDR3 nucleotides are TGTGCCAGCAAACCGCAGATCTACGAGCAGTACTTC. This encodes CASKPQIYEQYF.